This T cell receptor (beta chain) derives from a study of blood T cell repertoires in COVID-19. Study background: PBMCs, B-cell-depleted T cells, or T cells were the source of the cDNA or gDNA that made up the material.

Sequencing was performed with immunoSEQ multiplex PCR; in TCRdb, only in-frame clones are kept and a portion is missing. The profile shows roughly 110,000 clones, about 93% of them singletons. The CDR3 loop spans 13 amino acids. The V segment lost 3 bases and the J segment 3 bases; nucleotides outside the gene matches: 0. Germline loops: CDR1 SGHRS, CDR2 YFSETQ. The material sequenced was peripheral blood. The chain has TRBV5-1 and TRBJ2-7, with 10 positions matching TRBD2. The clonotype was recovered from a woman in her 30s with acute or convalescent COVID-19. CDR3 protein: CASSWTSGYEQYF. CDR3 sequence (DNA): TGCGCCAGCAGCTGGACTAGCGGCTACGAGCAGTACTTC. Looking up the rest from reference TRBV5-1 and TRBJ2-7 gives the full variable domain: KAGVTQTPRYLIKTRGQQVTLSCSPISGHRSVSWYQQTPGQGLQFLFEYFSETQRNKGNFPGRFSGRQFSNSRSEMNVSTLELGDSALYLCASSWTSGYEQYFGPGTRLTVT.